A single sample is the source of the 30 T cell receptor beta chains below, sequenced in a study of T cells in women clearing cervical HPV infection. The repertoire was sequenced with immunoSEQ multiplex PCR; TCRdb's copy has only in-frame clones and lacks some. The sample includes about 35,000 clones. Sequenced sample: blood buffy coat. Receptor source: a woman aged 18 to 69 with a cervical HPV16 infection that either progressed to CIN3+ or cleared (not recorded which).

In regard to this clone: The observed sequence ends 3 residues before the CDR3 terminus, with the missing tail filled in from the germline J gene. The rearrangement links TRBV19 to TRBJ1-5; 10 positions agree with TRBD1. Germline V gene sequence: CDR1 LNHDA, CDR2 SQIVND (reference sequence). The CDR3 runs to 17 residues. V lost 6 bases, J lost 3 bases, and 11 bases stayed unmatched. The part of the CDR3 DNA that was read is TGTGCCAGTAGCGAAAAACCCGGGACAGGGGCCAATCAGCCC. This codes for CASSEKPGTGANQP. The full CDR3 sequence reads CASSEKPGTGANQPQHF.

With regard to this clone: The read terminates 3 residues before the CDR3 end, so the remaining end is supplied by the germline J gene. This chain connects TRBV7-2 to TRBJ1-3; D gene uncertain. The ends were cut back, 5 bases at V and 0 bases at J, with 5 bases in the middle. There are 13 residues in the CDR3. The germline V gene has CDR1 SGHTA and CDR2 FQGNSA. The DNA read from the CDR3 is TGTGCCAGCAGCGTCTACTCTGGAAACACC. Its protein is CASSVYSGNT. The CDR3 in its entirety is CASSVYSGNTIYF.

About this clone: The read finishes 3 residues shy of the CDR3 end, and the germline J gene is used to complete it. The V and J genes are TRBV7-9 and TRBJ2-3, with a weak D call TRBD2 (6 bases). The V end was cut by 0 bases, the J end by 3 bases, with 10 bases between. The germline V gene has CDR1 SEHNR and CDR2 FQNEAQ (reference sequence). The CDR3 sequence is 15 residues long. CDR3 in amino acids: CASSLARGRTDTQYF. CDR3 DNA (partial): TGTGCCAGCAGCTTAGCGCGGGGTAGGACAGATACG. Based on the CDR3 plus reference TRBV7-9 and TRBJ2-3, the full variable domain is DTGVSQNPRHKITKRGQNVTFRCDPISEHNRLYWYRQTLGQGPEFLTYFQNEAQLEKSRLLSDRFSAERPKGSFSTLEIQRTEQGDSAMYLCASSLARGRTDTQYFGPGTRLTVL.

About this clone itself: The CDR3 is cut off 3 residues early in the read; its end comes from the germline J gene. V usage is TRBV11-2 and J usage is TRBJ2-3; D might be TRBD1 (6 bases). The germline CDR1 and CDR2 sequences are SGHAT and FQNNGV. This CDR3 spans 15 amino acids. V lost 4 bases and J 3 bases, leaving 14 bases between the germline ends. CDR3 protein: CASSSQTGVTDTQYF. The covered CDR3 bases are TGTGCCAGCAGCTCCCAGACAGGCGTAACAGATACG.

With respect to this clone: The read finishes 3 residues shy of the CDR3 end, and the germline J gene is used to complete it. The chain links TRBV5-1 to TRBJ1-4; possibly TRBD1 for D (6 bases). V was trimmed by 0 bases and J by 4 bases, leaving 10 bases between them. Germline CDR1 reads SGHRS; CDR2 reads YFSETQ. The CDR3 loop spans 15 amino acids. CDR3 region: CASSLDSGVNEKLFF. The sequenced part of the CDR3 DNA is TGCGCCAGCAGCTTGGATTCAGGGGTTAATGAAAAA.

As concerns this clone: The observed sequence ends 3 residues before the CDR3 terminus, with the missing tail filled in from the germline J gene. V and J are TRBV7-9 and TRBJ1-2; 11 nucleotides agree with TRBD1. The V gene's germline CDR1 is SEHNR and CDR2 FQNEAQ (reference sequence). This CDR3 comprises 15 residues. The CDR3 reads CASSPWTGGLYDYTF. The part of the CDR3 DNA that was read is TGTGCCAGCAGCCCTTGGACAGGGGGCCTCTACGAC.

A note on this clone: The observed sequence ends 3 residues before the CDR3 terminus, with the missing tail filled in from the germline J gene. This chain uses TRBV14 with TRBJ2-4, with TRBD1 matching 8 bases. This CDR3 has 15 residues. CDR1 and CDR2 from the germline V gene are SGHDN and FVKESK. The V gene end was trimmed by 4 bases and the J gene end by 4 bases; junction bases not matched to a gene: 6. Partial CDR3 DNA: TGTGCCAGCAGCCCGACCGGACAGGGTAAAAACATT. Amino acid sequence: CASSPTGQGKNI. The entire CDR3 reads CASSPTGQGKNIQYF.

Concerning this clone: The read ends 3 residues shy of where the CDR3 ends; the end is completed using the germline J gene. This chain joins TRBV5-1 and TRBJ2-7; 9 nucleotides agree with TRBD1. The CDR3 is 15 residues long. The ends lost 4 bases at V and 3 bases at J; junction bases unmatched: 8. The V gene's germline CDR1 is SGHRS and CDR2 YFSETQ. This CDR3 is CASSLAGTGLYEQYF. The CDR3 bases that were read are TGCGCCAGCAGCCTGGCCGGGACAGGGCTCTACGAG.

With regard to this clone: The read ends 3 residues early relative to the CDR3; the germline J gene fills the gap. This sequence joins TRBV2 and TRBJ2-3; TRBD2 matches 7 bases. The germline V gene has CDR1 SNHLY and CDR2 FYNNEI. The CDR3 is made up of 15 amino acids. The CDR3 sequence: CASSGAASGQETQYF. The sequenced part of the CDR3 DNA is TGTGCCAGCAGTGGGGCGGCTAGCGGACAAGAGACG.

By frequency, this clone is medium-sized. Coverage ceases 3 residues before the CDR3 finishes, and the germline J gene fills in the end. The chain couples TRBV18 to TRBJ2-3, with no clear D. Germline values: CDR1 KGHSH, CDR2 LQKENI. Trimming cost V 0 bases and J 3 bases, with 7 bases left between them. This CDR3 has 14 residues. The CDR3 sequence is CASSPPPVTDTQYF. CDR3 DNA, as far as it was read: TGTGCCAGCTCACCACCCCCGGTGACAGATACG.

Concerning this clone itself: The CDR3 end is not reached by the read, which stops 3 residues before it; the germline J gene fills it in. The chain links TRBV20-1 to TRBJ2-5; D might be TRBD1 or TRBD2, each matching 7 bases. The CDR3 spans 14 residues. Germline V CDR1 and CDR2: DFQATT, SNEGSKA (reference sequence). Trimming shortened V by 1 base and J by 5 bases, and 14 bases separated the two germline ends. The CDR3 protein is CSARGGGGQETQYF. The sequenced part of the CDR3 DNA is TGCAGTGCTAGAGGGGGAGGGGGCCAGGAGACC.

This CDR3 reads CASSPGQATASGELFF. The sequenced CDR3 bases are TGTGCCAGCTCACCGGGACAGGCCACCGCTTCCGGGGAG. The chain uses TRBV18 and TRBJ2-2; 8 nucleotides line up with TRBD1. The read gets to within 3 residues of the CDR3 end, and the germline J gene fills in the rest. The junction had 9 bases not matched to a gene; V was cut back by 3 bases and J by 6 bases. The germline V gene has CDR1 KGHSH and CDR2 LQKENI. The CDR3 spans 16 residues.

The chain's CDR3 is CASRERQSAGYEQYF. The covered CDR3 bases are TGTGCCAGCCGAGAGCGGCAGTCGGCCGGTTACGAG. The V and J genes are TRBV2 and TRBJ2-7, with D maybe TRBD2 (5 bases). The observed sequence ends 3 residues before the CDR3 terminus, with the missing tail filled in from the germline J gene. The CDR3 covers 15 residues. V was cut by 8 bases and J by 4 bases, with 21 bases left in between. The germline CDR1 and CDR2 sequences are SNHLY and FYNNEI.

Turning to this clone: Coverage ceases 3 residues before the CDR3 finishes, and the germline J gene fills in the end. The chain employs TRBV10-3 and TRBJ1-1; TRBD1 aligns across 7 bases. Trimming at V came to 7 bases and at J to 3 bases, leaving 5 bases not matched to a gene. The CDR3 contains 13 residues. Germline CDR1 reads ENHRY; CDR2 reads SYGVKD. The CDR3 reads CAIKGDRYTEAFF. The CDR3 bases that were read are TGTGCCATCAAGGGGGACAGATACACTGAA.

About this clone: Coverage ceases 3 residues before the CDR3 finishes, and the germline J gene fills in the end. The chain carries TRBV11-3 and TRBJ1-6, with no clear D. Trimming shortened V by 0 bases and J by 7 bases, and 4 bases separated the two germline ends. The CDR3 has 13 residues. Germline CDR1 reads SGHNT; CDR2 reads YENEEA. The covered CDR3 bases are TGTGCCAGCAGCTTAGATCAGAATTCACCC. Its protein product is CASSLDQNSP. The CDR3 reads in full as CASSLDQNSPLHF.

As for this clone: The read is 3 residues too short to cover the CDR3 end, so that end is filled in from the germline J gene. V is TRBV18 and J is TRBJ2-2; TRBD1 aligns across 9 bases. CDR1 is KGHSH and CDR2 is LQKENI in the germline V gene. The CDR3 covers 16 residues. Germline trimming cut 2 bases from V and 1 base from J; bases unmatched to any gene: 2. The sequenced part of the CDR3 DNA is TGTGCCAGCTCACCAACGGGACAGGGGAACACCGGGGAG. Translating gives CASSPTGQGNTGE. The complete CDR3 sequence is CASSPTGQGNTGELFF.

Regarding this clone: The DNA ends 3 residues before the CDR3 does, and the rest of the CDR3 is filled in from the germline J gene. The genes are TRBV7-9 and TRBJ1-1, with TRBD1 as a possible D gene (5 bases). Germline CDR1 and CDR2: SEHNR and FQNEAQ (reference sequence). The V and J ends lost 2 bases and 3 bases respectively, with 10 bases between them. The CDR3 loop spans 14 amino acids. Partial CDR3 DNA: TGTGCCAGCAGCTTACGGGGGGGGGACACTGAA. Amino acid sequence: CASSLRGGDTE. The CDR3, in full, reads CASSLRGGDTEAFF. Looking up the rest from reference TRBV7-9 and TRBJ1-1 gives the full variable domain: DTGVSQNPRHKITKRGQNVTFRCDPISEHNRLYWYRQTLGQGPEFLTYFQNEAQLEKSRLLSDRFSAERPKGSFSTLEIQRTEQGDSAMYLCASSLRGGDTEAFFGQGTRLTVV.

On this clone: The read halts 3 residues ahead of the CDR3 end, with the missing end drawn from the germline J gene. V gene TRBV30 combines with J gene TRBJ2-1; weak D call: TRBD2 (6 bases). The CDR3 runs to 13 residues. V dropped 2 bases and J dropped 8 bases, with 13 bases sitting between them. CDR1 is GTSNPN and CDR2 is SVGIG in the germline V gene (reference sequence). CDR3 DNA, as far as it was read: TGTGCCTGGAGTTCCGGACTACCCTATGAG. It yields the protein CAWSSGLPYE. From start to end, the CDR3 is CAWSSGLPYEQFF.

Incomplete CDR3 DNA: TGTGCCAGCAGCTTACAGGATAGCTCCTACGAG. Protein: CASSLQDSSYE. The full CDR3 is CASSLQDSSYEQYF. The chain has TRBV7-9 and TRBJ2-7; no firm D call. Coverage ceases 3 residues before the CDR3 finishes, and the germline J gene fills in the end. Trimming shortened V by 2 bases and J by 0 bases, and 8 bases separated the two germline ends. CDR1 and CDR2 (germline): SEHNR, FQNEAQ (reference sequence). The CDR3 runs 14 residues. The full variable domain, rest sourced from reference TRBV7-9 and TRBJ2-7, is DTGVSQNPRHKITKRGQNVTFRCDPISEHNRLYWYRQTLGQGPEFLTYFQNEAQLEKSRLLSDRFSAERPKGSFSTLEIQRTEQGDSAMYLCASSLQDSSYEQYFGPGTRLTVT.

Remarks on this clone: The CDR3 extends 3 residues past the end of the read, so its final part is completed from the germline J gene. V and J are TRBV29-1 and TRBJ1-1; D call uncertain. This CDR3 spans 11 amino acids. The V gene lost 5 bases and the J gene lost 1 base, with 5 bases spanning the gap. Germline CDR1 SQVTM, CDR2 ANQGSEA. The CDR3 bases that were read are TGCAGCGTTACGGGGAACACTGAA. It yields the protein CSVTGNTE. The whole CDR3 reads CSVTGNTEAFF.

Worth noting for this clone: The read is 3 residues too short to cover the CDR3 end, so that end is filled in from the germline J gene. The chain uses TRBV2 and TRBJ2-3; TRBD1 matches at 10 bases. CDR1 and CDR2 (germline): SNHLY, FYNNEI. The CDR3 length is 14 residues. This chain's CDR3 is CASSRQGAGETQYF. The covered CDR3 bases are TGTGCCAGCAGTCGACAGGGGGCGGGGGAGACG.

Here the CDR3 reads CASSSGRAEETQYF. The sequenced part of the CDR3 DNA is TGCGCCAGCAGCTCAGGCAGGGCGGAAGAGACG. The genes are TRBV5-1 and TRBJ2-3; perhaps TRBD1 as D (5 bases). Read coverage stops 3 residues before the CDR3 terminus; the germline J gene supplies the remainder. The CDR3 has 14 amino acids. The germline CDR1 and CDR2 sequences are SGHRS and YFSETQ.

A word on this clone: The missing CDR3 end, 3 residues past where the read stops, is filled in from the germline J gene. This chain uses TRBV19 with TRBJ1-2; 7 bases align to TRBD1. Germline V gene lookup returns CDR1 LNHDA and CDR2 SQIVND (reference sequence). V was pared by 10 bases and J by 4 bases, with 6 bases of the junction left unmatched. This CDR3 has 12 amino acids. The DNA read from the CDR3 is TGTGCCACTGAACAGGGGATCTATGGC. Translated: CATEQGIYG. The complete CDR3 sequence is CATEQGIYGYTF.

Details on this clone: Coverage ceases 3 residues before the CDR3 finishes, and the germline J gene fills in the end. The chain uses TRBV18 and TRBJ2-3, with 8 bases aligning to TRBD1. The CDR3 loop spans 16 amino acids. Germline V lookup: CDR1 KGHSH, CDR2 LQKENI. The chain's CDR3 is CASSRGQDNSNQPQYF. The sequenced CDR3 bases are TGTGCCAGCTCACGGGGACAGGATAATAGCAATCAGCCG. Full variable domain (remainder filled in from reference TRBV18 and TRBJ2-3): NAGVMQNPRHLVRRRGQEARLRCSPMKGHSHVYWYRQLPEEGLKFMVYLQKENIIDESGMPKERFSAEFPKEGPSILRIQQVVRGDSAAYFCASSRGQDNSNQPQYFGPGTRLTVL.

The CDR3 spells CASSEALVSRDTQYF. The part of the CDR3 DNA that was read is TGTGCCAGCAGTGAAGCGCTAGTTTCGAGGGATACG. The J gene is TRBJ2-3, the V gene TRBV2; D remains unclear. Sequencing ends 3 residues short of the CDR3 end; the germline J gene provides the rest. The CDR3 covers 15 residues. Looked up from germline, CDR1 is SNHLY and CDR2 is FYNNEI. The ends were cut back, 0 bases at V and 6 bases at J, with 13 bases in the middle.

About this clone itself: The CDR3 end falls 3 residues outside the read, so it is completed with the germline J gene. This chain uses TRBV19 with TRBJ2-2, with D perhaps matching TRBD1 (6 bases). CDR1 and CDR2 (germline): LNHDA, SQIVND (reference sequence). V dropped 5 bases and J dropped 6 bases, with 10 bases sitting between them. This CDR3 is built from 13 residues. CDR3 bases read: TGTGCCAGTAGTTCTCAGGGGTCCGGGGAG. Translation gives CASSSQGSGE. The CDR3, in full, reads CASSSQGSGELFF.

As concerns this clone: The DNA ends 3 residues before the CDR3 does, and the rest of the CDR3 is filled in from the germline J gene. The chain carries TRBV20-1 and TRBJ2-1, with 9 nucleotides matching TRBD2. V was clipped by 3 bases and J by 6 bases; unmatched bases: 6. The germline gives CDR1 DFQATT, CDR2 SNEGSKA (reference sequence). The CDR3 runs 14 residues. The part of the CDR3 DNA that was read is TGCAGTGCTAGTTGGGGACTAGCATCCAATGAG. It encodes CSASWGLASNE. The whole CDR3 sequence reads CSASWGLASNEQFF.

Remarks on this clone: Coverage ceases 3 residues before the CDR3 finishes, and the germline J gene fills in the end. This rearrangement joins TRBV20-1 to TRBJ1-6; D possibly corresponds to TRBD1 (6 bases). The CDR3 loop spans 13 amino acids. Germline V gene sequence: CDR1 DFQATT, CDR2 SNEGSKA (reference sequence). Trimming took off 7 bases at V and 6 bases at J, with 13 bases between the two ends. This chain's CDR3 is CSVTGNINSPLHF. The sequenced part of the CDR3 DNA is TGCAGTGTAACAGGGAATATTAATTCACCC.

As to this clone: The read ends 3 residues shy of where the CDR3 ends; the end is completed using the germline J gene. The chain joins TRBV7-3 to TRBJ2-2; 10 bases line up with TRBD1. This CDR3 has 17 amino acids. Per germline, CDR1 SGHTA and CDR2 FQGTGA. CDR3 sequence: CASSQRTGGSGANVLFF. CDR3 DNA, as far as it was read: TGTGCCAGCAGCCAACGGACAGGGGGTTCTGGGGCCAACGTG. Variable domain in full (rest from reference TRBV7-3 and TRBJ2-2): GAGVSQTPSNKVTEKGKYVELRCDPISGHTALYWYRQSLGQGPEFLIYFQGTGAADDSGLPNDRFFAVRPEGSVSTLKIQRTERGDSAVYLCASSQRTGGSGANVLFFGEGSRLTVL.

A note on this clone: A read error may produce the germline difference seen at one junction end. From the germline J gene comes the end of the CDR3, since the read stops 3 residues before it. The sample has other DNA sequences that encode this CDR3 too. The chain has TRBV2 and TRBJ1-2, with 7 bases matching TRBD1. The CDR3 sequence is 16 residues long. From germline, CDR1 is SNHLY and CDR2 FYNNEI. The sequenced part of the CDR3 DNA is TGTGCCAGCAGTGAAGGGAGTACAGGGGCTGTCTATGGA. Translating it yields CASSEGSTGAVYG. The CDR3, in full, reads CASSEGSTGAVYGYTF.